The 25 T cell receptor beta chains in this list originate from one sample, sequenced in a study of CD8 T cells in ankylosing spondylitis. Antigen specificity for these receptors is unknown. Overall study findings and caveats: Seemingly distinctive of ankylosing spondylitis blood was a TCR beta motif formed by eight highly homologous variants.

TCRdb re-called the 5' RACE reads through MiXCR, storing one row per CDR3 protein. The table shows about 450,000 distinct CDR3 sequences, with about 25% occurring only once. Sequences were obtained from blood, either unsorted or a sorted T cell fraction (not recorded which). The origin of the receptors is a male donor with ankylosing spondylitis.

This chain uses TRBV12-3 or TRBV12-4 with TRBJ2-1, with D perhaps matching TRBD2 (6 bases). The CDR3 spans 14 residues. The V end lost 6 bases, the J end lost 7 bases, and 16 bases lay between the germline ends. CDR3 sequence: CASSPGSRGNEQFF. DNA for the CDR3: TGTGCCAGCAGCCCGGGTTCCCGGGGGAATGAGCAGTTCTTC.

Written as DNA, the CDR3 is TGTGCCAGCAGACCGAGACAGGGCTCTGGGGCCAACGTCCTGACTTTC. It yields the protein CASRPRQGSGANVLTF. This chain joins TRBV12-3 or TRBV12-4 and TRBJ2-6, with 7 nucleotides matching TRBD1. This CDR3 is 16 amino acids long. V trimming: 6 bases; J trimming: 0 bases; junction bases outside the gene matches: 5.

V usage is TRBV10-3 and J usage is TRBJ1-2; TRBD1 might be the D (5 bases). V gave up 6 bases and J gave up 4 bases, with 6 bases separating them. Germline V gene data show CDR1 as ENHRY and CDR2 as SYGVKD. The CDR3 sequence is 11 residues long. The DNA for the CDR3 is TGTGCCATCAGCACAGGCTATGGCTACACCTTC. It specifies CAISTGYGYTF.

This chain connects TRBV5-1 to TRBJ2-1, with TRBD2 identical over 8 bases. V gave up 4 bases and J gave up 5 bases; unmatched junction bases: 5. The CDR3 covers 14 residues. Germline V gene data show CDR1 as SGHRS and CDR2 as YFSETQ. CDR3: CASSPTSGHNEQFF. The CDR3 nucleotides read TGCGCCAGCAGCCCTACTAGCGGCCACAATGAGCAGTTCTTC.

Only a few counts were recorded for this clonotype. The V and J genes are TRBV29-1 and TRBJ1-2, with D possibly being TRBD1 (5 bases). Germline-derived CDR1 and CDR2 are SQVTM and ANQGSEA. The CDR3 has 14 residues. V lost 3 bases, J lost 1 base, and 12 bases lay in between. The CDR3 DNA follows: TGCAGCGTTGAGGCCCGGGACCTTAACTATGGCTACACCTTC. The encoded protein is CSVEARDLNYGYTF.

The chain employs TRBV5-5 and TRBJ2-7; the D is unclear. Trimming cost V 2 bases and J 2 bases, with 11 bases left between them. Germline V gene data show CDR1 as SGHKS and CDR2 as YYEKEE (reference sequence). This CDR3 has 14 amino acids. The CDR3 nucleotides are TGTGCCAGCAGCTTTGGGCCCCTCCCCTACGAGCAGTACTTC. This encodes CASSFGPLPYEQYF.

There are a few counts of this clonotype. The chain uses TRBV30 and TRBJ1-5; tentative D call: TRBD1 (5 bases). The V gene's germline CDR1 is GTSNPN and CDR2 SVGIG (reference sequence). V gave up 2 bases and J gave up 6 bases, with 11 bases separating them. The CDR3 covers 13 residues. CDR3 in DNA: TGTGCCTGGAGTTCGCGGGGCTCTCAGCCCCAGCATTTT. Its protein is CAWSSRGSQPQHF.

This clonotype was observed a handful of times. This rearrangement joins TRBV5-1 to TRBJ2-1; 11 nucleotides line up with TRBD1. Unmatched junction bases numbered 6, after V lost 4 bases and J lost 3 bases. The CDR3 length is 16 residues. CDR1 is SGHRS, CDR2 YFSETQ, per germline. CDR3 protein: CASSQTGTGGYNEQFF. The CDR3 DNA reads TGCGCCAGCAGCCAGACCGGGACAGGGGGCTACAATGAGCAGTTCTTC.

This clonotype was detected a few times. This chain links TRBV5-5 with TRBJ2-2, with a possible D match to TRBD2 (6 bases). The CDR3 is 17 amino acids. Germline V gene data show CDR1 as SGHKS and CDR2 as YYEKEE (reference sequence). V was pared by 0 bases and J by 5 bases, with 17 bases between. CDR3 sequence (DNA): TGTGCCAGCAGCTTGGTAGTAGGTGGGGACTTAACCGGGGAGCTGTTTTTT. Residues: CASSLVVGGDLTGELFF.

The chain combines TRBV24-1 with TRBJ2-5; 7 bases match TRBD2. Germline trimming cut 3 bases from V and 5 bases from J; bases unmatched to any gene: 8. Germline CDR1 KGHDR, CDR2 SFDVKD. This CDR3 region has 15 residues. The CDR3 sequence is CATSDRRGEGETQYF. The CDR3 nucleotides are TGTGCCACCAGTGATCGCCGGGGGGAGGGGGAGACCCAGTACTTC.

V gene TRBV20-1 combines with J gene TRBJ2-1; D gene unclear. The V end lost 4 bases, the J end lost 5 bases, and 9 bases lay between the germline ends. Germline V gene data show CDR1 as DFQATT and CDR2 as SNEGSKA (reference sequence). CDR3 length: 12 residues. CDR3 region: CSAKRPNNEQFF. DNA of the CDR3: TGCAGTGCTAAAAGGCCAAACAATGAGCAGTTCTTC.

The table lists this clonotype with a few counts. The CDR3, as DNA: TGTGCCAGCAGTGAAGCGGACAGATCCTACGAGCAGTACTTC. Translated, it gives CASSEADRSYEQYF. V and J are TRBV6-1 and TRBJ2-7, with a possible D match to TRBD1 (6 bases). The CDR3 runs to 14 residues. Trimming pared 0 bases from V and 1 base from J, leaving 7 bases between. Per the germline V gene, CDR1 is MNHNS and CDR2 is SASEGT.

The sample holds a few counts of this clonotype. The rearrangement joins TRBV20-1 to TRBJ2-7; tentative D call: TRBD2 (6 bases). The ends were cut back, 3 bases at V and 0 bases at J, with 9 bases in the middle. The germline V gene has CDR1 DFQATT and CDR2 SNEGSKA (reference sequence). The CDR3 has 13 residues. CDR3 nucleotides: TGCAGTGCTAGCGGCGGGAACTCCTACGAGCAGTACTTC. Translation gives CSASGGNSYEQYF.

This clonotype was recorded a few times. The chain carries TRBV9 and TRBJ2-3; D ambiguous. Trimming left V 5 bases short and J 0 bases short, with 10 bases between. The CDR3 sequence is 14 residues long. CDR1 and CDR2 (germline): SGDLS, YYNGEE. The CDR3 DNA sequence: TGTGCCAGCAGTGCCCTCCGGAGCACAGATACGCAGTATTTT. It is translated as CASSALRSTDTQYF. Complete variable domain (other parts from reference TRBV9 and TRBJ2-3): DSGVTQTPKHLITATGQRVTLRCSPRSGDLSVYWYQQSLDQGLQFLIQYYNGEERAKGNILERFSAQQFPDLHSELNLSSLELGDSALYFCASSALRSTDTQYFGPGTRLTVL.

This sequence joins TRBV20-1 and TRBJ2-1; 8 bases fit TRBD2. The germline V gene has CDR1 DFQATT and CDR2 SNEGSKA (reference sequence). V was clipped by 1 base and J by 2 bases; unmatched bases: 13. The CDR3 spans 18 residues. In DNA, the CDR3 is TGCAGTGCTAGAGGTGCACTAGCGGTGCGCCCCCCCTACAATGAGCAGTTCTTC. Translated: CSARGALAVRPPYNEQFF.

This clonotype occurred once. This chain joins TRBV28 and TRBJ2-1, with 8 positions matching TRBD2. The CDR3 covers 14 residues. Germline CDR1 MDHEN, CDR2 SYDVKM. Trimming cost V 5 bases and J 6 bases; bases outside gene matches: 6. The CDR3 DNA follows: TGTGCCAGCAGTCACCAAGCGGGAGTCAATGAGCAGTTCTTC. Its protein is CASSHQAGVNEQFF.

The chain uses TRBV6-2 or TRBV6-3 and TRBJ2-1, with D uncertain. V lost 4 bases and J 0 bases, leaving 13 bases between the germline ends. CDR1 MNHEY and CDR2 SVGEGT come from the germline V gene. This CDR3 has 16 amino acids. This CDR3 is CASSSRLPSSYNEQFF. CDR3 nucleotides: TGTGCCAGCAGTTCCAGACTTCCGAGCTCCTACAATGAGCAGTTCTTC.

This clonotype has a handful of counts. The genes are TRBV20-1 and TRBJ2-1; D is unclear. The germline CDR1 and CDR2 sequences are DFQATT and SNEGSKA (reference sequence). Deletions cut 4 bases from V and 8 bases from J, with 18 bases between. This CDR3 comprises 14 residues. As DNA, the CDR3 is TGCAGTGCTACACAGACCGGGCCTTGGGATGAGCAGTTCTTC. Translated, it gives CSATQTGPWDEQFF.

This clonotype turned up a few times. The rearrangement joins TRBV5-1 to TRBJ2-7; D is possibly TRBD2 (5 bases). V lost 0 bases to trimming and J lost 0 bases, with 7 bases between them. This CDR3 is built from 14 residues. Germline V CDR1 and CDR2: SGHRS, YFSETQ. CDR3 sequence reads: CASSLGGYSYEQYV. CDR3 sequence (DNA): TGCGCCAGCAGCTTGGGCGGGTACTCCTACGAGCAGTACGTC.

This clonotype was detected once. This sequence joins TRBV5-4 and TRBJ2-3; D could derive from TRBD1 or TRBD2 (5 bases each). Germline V gives CDR1 SGHNT, CDR2 YYREEE (reference sequence). CDR3 length: 15 residues. Trimming left V 2 bases short and J 0 bases short, with 10 bases between. CDR3 coding DNA: TGTGCCAGCAGCTTCTACCGGGACAGCACAGATACGCAGTATTTT. It yields the protein CASSFYRDSTDTQYF.

This clonotype showed up just a few times. The rearrangement uses TRBV12-3 or TRBV12-4 and TRBJ1-1; unclear D gene. V was cut by 5 bases and J by 0 bases, with 10 bases left in between. This CDR3 spans 14 amino acids. CDR3 nucleotide sequence: TGTGCCAGCAGTCCCGTTTACATGAACACTGAAGCTTTCTTT. Translated: CASSPVYMNTEAFF.

This clonotype appeared a single time. V and J are TRBV20-1 and TRBJ2-1; D is possibly TRBD2 (6 bases). This CDR3 is 16 amino acids long. The germline V and J ends were trimmed by 3 bases and 0 bases, with 15 bases remaining between them. Germline lookup yields CDR1 DFQATT and CDR2 SNEGSKA (reference sequence). CDR3 residues: CSASSHSGSSYNEQFF. In DNA form, the CDR3 reads TGCAGTGCTAGTAGCCATAGCGGAAGCTCCTACAATGAGCAGTTCTTC.

The chain links TRBV10-3 to TRBJ2-5; weak D call: TRBD2 (5 bases). CDR3 length: 16 amino acids. Per the germline V gene, CDR1 is ENHRY and CDR2 is SYGVKD. V was trimmed by 5 bases and J by 0 bases, leaving 16 bases between them. The DNA for the CDR3 is TGTGCCATCAGTAGAACCCGGGATCTGTACCAAGAGACCCAGTACTTC. It specifies CAISRTRDLYQETQYF.

In this sample, this clonotype turned up a few times. V is TRBV5-1 and J is TRBJ2-7; TRBD2 agrees at 9 bases. The ends lost 3 bases at V and 5 bases at J; junction bases unmatched: 6. The CDR3 is 14 residues long. CDR1 and CDR2 from the germline V gene are SGHRS and YFSETQ. CDR3 protein: CASSSWTSEDEQYF. The DNA of the CDR3 is TGCGCCAGCAGCTCCTGGACTAGCGAAGACGAGCAGTACTTC. The full variable domain, with the rest looked up from reference TRBV5-1 and TRBJ2-7, is KAGVTQTPRYLIKTRGQQVTLSCSPISGHRSVSWYQQTPGQGLQFLFEYFSETQRNKGNFPGRFSGRQFSNSRSEMNVSTLELGDSALYLCASSSWTSEDEQYFGPGTRLTVT.

The chain is built from TRBV27 and TRBJ2-2, with TRBD2 matching over 7 bases. The V segment lost 6 bases and the J segment 2 bases; nucleotides outside the gene matches: 3. The CDR3 loop spans 14 amino acids. The V gene's germline CDR1 is MNHEY and CDR2 SMNVEV (reference sequence). The CDR3 nucleotides read TGTGCCAGCAGAGGACTAGAAAACACCGGGGAGCTGTTTTTT. It translates to CASRGLENTGELFF.